The clone carrying this T cell receptor beta chain occurred once. V was clipped by 1 base and J by 0 bases, with 15 bases between them. Germline-derived CDR1 and CDR2 are LGHDT and YNNKEL (reference sequence). This CDR3 spans 17 amino acids. Produced via immunoSEQ multiplex PCR; TCRdb's table is partial and in-frame only. The sample has about 120,000 clones, around 86% seen once. The entry originates in a study of blood T cell repertoires in COVID-19. Study-wide context: Donors in the United States, Italy and Spain gave samples during acute or convalescent COVID-19. Nucleic acid was either cDNA or gDNA, and it came from T cells, B-cell-depleted T cells, or PBMCs.

The origin of this receptor is a man aged 80 or over with acute or convalescent COVID-19. V and J are TRBV3-1 (or the pseudogene TRBV3-2) and TRBJ1-1; D not certain. Sequencing used peripheral blood. In DNA, the CDR3 is TGTGCCAGCAGCCAAGGGAGAACCGCTAGAATGAACACTGAAGCTTTCTTT. Translation: CASSQGRTARMNTEAFF.